Sequencing of this T cell receptor (beta chain) was carried out in a study of cytomegalovirus exposure and HLA in healthy donors. V gave up 6 bases and J gave up 10 bases; unmatched junction bases: 7. This CDR3 is built from 14 residues. Germline V gene data show CDR1 as MNHEY and CDR2 as SMNVEV (reference sequence). A word on this clone: Its specificity is not known.

Study results and caveats: In an earlier analysis, most TCR beta V segments were productive about 87% or about 30% of the time.

Both 60 Vbeta primers and 13 Jbeta primers went into the PCR. Only in-frame clones appear in the TCRdb table, and some are missing; sequencing was by immunoSEQ multiplex PCR. The repertoire holds roughly 34,000 clones, roughly 67% seen once, with roughly a tenth in the top ten. The sequence was obtained from a man aged 40-55 years in good health and CMV-seropositive. Sequenced sample: PBMCs. The chain is built from TRBV27 and TRBJ2-1, with 12 bases fitting TRBD2. The CDR3 loop is CASSGLAGREEQFF. CDR3 sequence (DNA): TGTGCCAGCAGCGGACTAGCGGGGAGAGAGGAGCAGTTCTTC.